This TCR beta chain emerged from a study of beta chain features in type 1 diabetes. Findings of the study overall: The naive, central memory and Treg TCRB repertoires showed an apparent similarity that was greater among patients than among healthy donors. Cells expressing TCR highly could be over-represented by cDNA sequencing. VDJ junctions from type 1 diabetes patients carried fewer insertions and larger deletions.

The sample holds many counts of this clone. The antigen is not known. Of the isolated RNA, all was reverse transcribed, and so the sequenced material was expressed TCRB transcripts. Data came from immunoSEQ multiplex PCR; TCRdb stores just in-frame clones and leaves some out. The sample gives about 360,000 clones, over 10% of which show up once; 0.017% is in the top ten. After removal of 7 bases from V and 3 bases from J, the junction contained 8 bases not matched to a gene. CDR3 size: 14 residues. CDR1 is SQVTM, CDR2 ANQGSEA, per germline. This clonotype originated in a man younger than 30 in good health. V and J are TRBV29-1 and TRBJ2-1; the match to TRBD2 covers 8 bases. The sample taken for sequencing was naive CD4+ T cells from blood. The CDR3 sequence is CSAIAGLFYNEQFF. Here the CDR3 DNA reads TGCAGCGCCATAGCGGGATTGTTCTACAATGAGCAGTTCTTC.